These 23 T cell receptor beta chains were sequenced from one sample in a study of blood T cell repertoires in COVID-19. The table came from immunoSEQ multiplex PCR; TCRdb's copy has only in-frame clones and leaves some out. The sample holds 110,000 to 150,000 clones, 75% to 90% seen once. The sample consisted of PBMCs or T cells enriched from blood (not recorded which). These receptors were collected from a man in his sixties who had recovered from COVID-19.

The genes are TRBV15 and TRBJ1-5, with D uncertain. V was pared by 4 bases and J by 7 bases, with 11 bases between. Germline V gives CDR1 LNHNV, CDR2 YYDKDF (reference sequence). There are 13 residues in the CDR3. CDR3 loop: CATSNPAGQPQHF. As DNA, the CDR3 is TGTGCCACCAGCAATCCGGCGGGGCAGCCCCAGCATTTT.

The rearrangement uses TRBV28 and TRBJ1-2; TRBD1 aligns across 7 bases. This CDR3 is 14 amino acids long. The V segment lost 4 bases and the J segment 0 bases; nucleotides outside the gene matches: 2. In germline, CDR1 is MDHEN, CDR2 SYDVKM. CDR3 residues: CASSYRGANYGYTF. The CDR3 nucleotides read TGTGCCAGCAGTTACAGGGGCGCTAACTATGGCTACACCTTC.

This clone was observed a handful of times. The chain couples TRBV3-1 (or the pseudogene TRBV3-2) to TRBJ2-2; 8 positions match TRBD2. With V trimmed by 2 bases and J by 6 bases, 5 bases remained unmatched. Germline CDR1 and CDR2: LGHDT and YNNKEL (reference sequence). The length of the CDR3 is 15 residues. The CDR3 DNA is TGTGCCAGCAGCCAATCCCCGGGGGGGCCCGGGGAGCTGTTTTTT. Amino acids: CASSQSPGGPGELFF.

V is TRBV2 and J is TRBJ1-5; D is possibly TRBD1 (6 bases). V was cut by 5 bases and J by 6 bases, with 14 bases left in between. The CDR3 consists of 14 residues. Germline V gene sequence: CDR1 SNHLY, CDR2 FYNNEI. The CDR3 DNA reads as TGTGCCAGCAGTAACGCAGGGGATGGTCAGCCCCAGCATTTT. It specifies CASSNAGDGQPQHF.

V is TRBV15 and J is TRBJ2-3; D gene uncertain. The V gene lost 0 bases and the J gene lost 2 bases, with 12 bases spanning the gap. The CDR3 has 16 residues. Germline CDR1 and CDR2: LNHNV and YYDKDF (reference sequence). The CDR3 DNA sequence: TGTGCCACCAGCAGAGATTTCATGGCCCTCACAGATACGCAGTATTTT. Translating gives CATSRDFMALTDTQYF.

This clone was seen only once. The J gene is TRBJ2-2, the V gene TRBV7-9; 7 nucleotides match TRBD1. The CDR3 sequence is 14 residues long. Trimming at V came to 6 bases and at J to 7 bases, leaving 8 bases not matched to a gene. Germline lookup yields CDR1 SEHNR and CDR2 FQNEAQ (reference sequence). As DNA, the CDR3 is TGTGCCAGCAGTACAAGGGGGCTTGGCGGGGAGCTGTTTTTT. This codes for CASSTRGLGGELFF.

This chain connects TRBV19 to TRBJ1-2; D is ambiguous. The CDR3 has 14 amino acids. Germline V gene lookup returns CDR1 LNHDA and CDR2 SQIVND (reference sequence). With 9 bases removed from V and 0 bases from J, the gap between germline ends came to 14 bases. In DNA form, the CDR3 reads TGTGCCAGCCGCGCGGGTGGTGCTAACTATGGCTACACCTTC. This codes for CASRAGGANYGYTF.

This rearrangement joins TRBV5-6 to TRBJ2-1; TRBD2 matches 9 bases. The CDR3 is 15 residues long. Trimming removed 0 bases from V and 7 bases from J; junction bases left unmatched: 5. Germline CDR1 reads SGHDT; CDR2 reads YYEEEE. CDR3 nucleotide sequence: TGTGCCAGCAGCTTGGACCAGCGGGGGGAAAATGAGCAGTTCTTC. It specifies CASSLDQRGENEQFF.

V usage is TRBV14 and J usage is TRBJ2-1; 10 bases are a match to TRBD2. V trimming: 1 base; J trimming: 1 base; junction bases outside the gene matches: 10. The germline V gene has CDR1 SGHDN and CDR2 FVKESK. The CDR3 contains 19 residues. The CDR3 DNA follows: TGTGCCAGCAGCCAAGGGCTTCTAGCGGGAGACTCGTCCTACAATGAGCAGTTCTTC. It encodes CASSQGLLAGDSSYNEQFF. Variable domain in full (rest from reference TRBV14 and TRBJ2-1): EAGVTQFPSHSVIEKGQTVTLRCDPISGHDNLYWYRRVMGKEIKFLLHFVKESKQDESGMPNNRFLAERTGGTYSTLKVQPAELEDSGVYFCASSQGLLAGDSSYNEQFFGPGTRLTVL.

The chain employs TRBV30 and TRBJ2-7; TRBD1 aligns across 10 bases. The CDR3 is 14 amino acids. Trimming took 5 bases from V and 9 from J; bases not matched to a gene: 13. Looked up from germline, CDR1 is GTSNPN and CDR2 is SVGIG (reference sequence). The DNA of the CDR3 is TGTGCCTGGGGCACCGGGACAGGGGAGCGTAGGCAGTACTTC. Translating gives CAWGTGTGERRQYF.

The chain combines TRBV5-4 with TRBJ2-7; tentatively, D is TRBD2 (7 bases). The CDR3 is 12 residues long. Between the trimmed V and J ends, which lost 10 bases and 6 bases, there was a span of 17 bases. The germline V gene has CDR1 SGHNT and CDR2 YYREEE (reference sequence). CDR3 in DNA: TGTGCCCTCCACGAGGGGGGGGCCGAGCAGTACTTC. This sequence encodes CALHEGGAEQYF. The full variable domain, in which reference TRBV5-4 and TRBJ2-7 provide the parts outside the CDR3, is ETGVTQSPTHLIKTRGQQVTLRCSSQSGHNTVSWYQQALGQGPQFIFQYYREEENGRGNFPPRFSGLQFPNYSSELNVNALELDDSALYLCALHEGGAEQYFGPGTRLTVT.

The count of this clone is one. V and J are TRBV14 and TRBJ1-1; perhaps TRBD1 as D (6 bases). The ends were cut back, 0 bases at V and 5 bases at J, with 13 bases in the middle. The germline V gene has CDR1 SGHDN and CDR2 FVKESK. The CDR3 extends over 15 amino acids. CDR3: CASSQDSVGGTEAFF. DNA for the CDR3: TGTGCCAGCAGCCAAGATAGTGTAGGGGGTACTGAAGCTTTCTTT.

This clone came up a few times. In the same sample, other DNA sequences code for this CDR3. CDR3 loop: CASSFRGTEAFF. The DNA of the CDR3 is TGTGCCAGCAGTTTCAGGGGCACTGAAGCTTTCTTT. V gene TRBV28 combines with J gene TRBJ1-1; tentative D call: TRBD1 (6 bases). The germline gives CDR1 MDHEN, CDR2 SYDVKM. Trimming left V 3 bases short and J 4 bases short, with 6 bases between. The CDR3 totals 12 residues.

The J gene is TRBJ2-6, the V gene TRBV28, with D possibly matching TRBD1 (5 bases). CDR3 length: 15 residues. V dropped 7 bases and J dropped 4 bases, with 14 bases sitting between them. From germline, CDR1 is MDHEN and CDR2 SYDVKM. Here the CDR3 DNA reads TGTGCCAGCATTTCAGGGATCTCCGGGGCCAACGTCCTGACTTTC. Translation: CASISGISGANVLTF.

This clone came up once. J is TRBJ1-1 and V is TRBV7-9; D is perhaps TRBD1 (5 bases). Germline lookup yields CDR1 SEHNR and CDR2 FQNEAQ (reference sequence). V was clipped by 4 bases and J by 5 bases, with 20 bases between them. This CDR3 is built from 16 residues. In DNA, the CDR3 is TGTGCCAGCAGCTCACGCGGGGGGGTCTATTCTACTGAAGCTTTCTTT. Protein: CASSSRGGVYSTEAFF.

The chain carries TRBV27 and TRBJ2-7; TRBD1 agrees at 9 bases. The germline gives CDR1 MNHEY, CDR2 SMNVEV (reference sequence). The CDR3 has 13 amino acids. With V trimmed by 5 bases and J by 5 bases, 4 bases remained unmatched. CDR3 sequence reads: CASSRQGGDEQYF. Written as DNA, the CDR3 is TGTGCCAGCAGTAGACAGGGGGGAGACGAGCAGTACTTC.

The chain joins TRBV7-2 to TRBJ1-3; TRBD1 might be the D (6 bases). This CDR3 has 15 amino acids. Germline V CDR1 and CDR2: SGHTA, FQGNSA. Trimming removed 2 bases from V and 0 bases from J, with 8 bases in between. The CDR3 DNA reads as TGTGCCAGCAGCTTACAGGGGCCCTCTGGAAACACCATATATTTT. Residues: CASSLQGPSGNTIYF. Full variable domain (outside the CDR3, taken from reference TRBV7-2 and TRBJ1-3): GAGVSQSPSNKVTEKGKDVELRCDPISGHTALYWYRQSLGQGLEFLIYFQGNSAPDKSGLPSDRFSAERTGGSVSTLTIQRTQQEDSAVYLCASSLQGPSGNTIYFGEGSWLTVV.

This chain uses TRBV28 with TRBJ2-3, with 7 nucleotides matching TRBD1. V was pared by 4 bases and J by 3 bases, with 4 bases of the junction left unmatched. CDR1 and CDR2 from the germline V gene are MDHEN and SYDVKM. The length of the CDR3 is 14 residues. The CDR3 region is CASSSSGGTDTQYF. The CDR3 DNA is TGTGCCAGCAGTTCTTCAGGGGGAACAGATACGCAGTATTTT.

This chain connects TRBV6-5 to TRBJ2-3; D possibly corresponds to TRBD1 (5 bases). The germline V gene encodes CDR1 MNHEY and CDR2 SVGAGI. V was trimmed by 10 bases and J by 0 bases, leaving 8 bases between them. The CDR3 is 12 amino acids. CDR3 amino acids: CATRQSTDTQYF. The CDR3 region has the DNA TGTGCCACCCGACAGAGCACAGATACGCAGTATTTT.

The chain combines TRBV1 with TRBJ2-2; TRBD2 is the table's D call and was not checked against the DNA. TRBV1 is an annotated pseudogene. The CDR3 is 18 residues long. The CDR3 protein is CTSLSGLAGRIRYGELFF. CDR3 DNA sequence: TGCACCAGCCTTTCTGGACTAGCGGGGAGGATTCGCTACGGGGAGCTGTTTTTT.

The rearrangement links TRBV6-1 to TRBJ2-2; D is possibly TRBD2 (5 bases). The CDR3 consists of 14 residues. Germline-derived CDR1 and CDR2 are MNHNS and SASEGT. Trimming pared 3 bases from V and 9 bases from J, leaving 14 bases between. DNA for the CDR3: TGTGCCAGCAGTGACCCCGGGATGAACAGGGAGCTGTTTTTT. This codes for CASSDPGMNRELFF.

In its sample, this clone was seen a few times. V is TRBV19 and J is TRBJ1-5, with a tentative D call TRBD1 (6 bases). Germline V gene data show CDR1 as LNHDA and CDR2 as SQIVND (reference sequence). With 7 bases removed from V and 4 bases from J, the gap between germline ends came to 20 bases. The CDR3 extends over 16 amino acids. The CDR3 region is CASTPRSGTPNQPQHF. In nucleotides, the CDR3 is TGTGCCAGTACCCCCCGCTCCGGGACACCGAATCAGCCCCAGCATTTT. The variable domain in full, completed from reference TRBV19 and TRBJ1-5, reads DGGITQSPKYLFRKEGQNVTLSCEQNLNHDAMYWYRQDPGQGLRLIYYSQIVNDFQKGDIAEGYSVSREKKESFPLTVTSAQKNPTAFYLCASTPRSGTPNQPQHFGDGTRLSIL.

This clone occurred a few times. As DNA, the CDR3 is TGTGCCAGCTACTCCAGGGGGCCAGTAGCCGGGGAGCTGTTTTTT. Translated: CASYSRGPVAGELFF. V is TRBV18 and J is TRBJ2-2, with 8 bases lining up with TRBD1. The CDR3 sequence is 15 residues long. Germline V gene lookup returns CDR1 KGHSH and CDR2 LQKENI. The junction had 10 bases not matched to a gene; V was cut back by 7 bases and J by 6 bases.